This T cell receptor beta chain is drawn from a study of shared T cell receptors in the human thymus. The V end lost 0 bases, the J end lost 0 bases, and 10 bases lay between the germline ends. The CDR3 consists of 15 residues. Germline CDR1 is SGHNT and CDR2 is YYREEE (reference sequence). Repertoires were generated with immunoSEQ multiplex PCR, while TCRdb's copy carries only in-frame clones and drops some. This sample carries hundreds of thousands of clones, 85% to 90% of them seen once, and the ten largest clones take 0.008% to 0.011%. The same specimen was also included in a second study, on human thymus T cells.

The V call is TRBV5-4, the J call TRBJ2-7; possible D gene TRBD2, 5 bases. The sequencing sample was made of thymocytes. The receptor was isolated from a boy in the first two years of life with a congenital heart defect. DNA of the CDR3: TGTGCCAGCAGCTTGGTTGGGGAGAGCTCCTACGAGCAGTACTTC. It encodes CASSLVGESSYEQYF. The complete variable domain, with remaining parts taken from reference TRBV5-4 and TRBJ2-7, reads ETGVTQSPTHLIKTRGQQVTLRCSSQSGHNTVSWYQQALGQGPQFIFQYYREEENGRGNFPPRFSGLQFPNYSSELNVNALELDDSALYLCASSLVGESSYEQYFGPGTRLTVT.